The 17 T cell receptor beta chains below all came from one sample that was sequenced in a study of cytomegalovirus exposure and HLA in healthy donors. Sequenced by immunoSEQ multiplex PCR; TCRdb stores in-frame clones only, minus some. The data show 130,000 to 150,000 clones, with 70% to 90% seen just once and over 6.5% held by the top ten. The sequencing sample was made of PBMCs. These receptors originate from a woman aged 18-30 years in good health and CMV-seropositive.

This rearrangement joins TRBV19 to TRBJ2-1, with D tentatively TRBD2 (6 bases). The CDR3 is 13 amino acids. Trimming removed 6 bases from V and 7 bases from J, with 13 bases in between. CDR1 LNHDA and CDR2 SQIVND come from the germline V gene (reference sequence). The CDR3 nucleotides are TGTGCCAGTAGACTTAGCGGCGGGAATGAGCAGTTCTTC. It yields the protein CASRLSGGNEQFF.

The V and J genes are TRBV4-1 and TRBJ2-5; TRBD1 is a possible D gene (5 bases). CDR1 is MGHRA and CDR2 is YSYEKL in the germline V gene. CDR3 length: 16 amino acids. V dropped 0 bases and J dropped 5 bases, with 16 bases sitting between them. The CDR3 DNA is TGCGCCAGCAGCCAAGATGATCCAGGGTTTAGTGAGACCCAGTACTTC. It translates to CASSQDDPGFSETQYF.

The CDR3 DNA follows: TGTGCCAGTAGTATAGATCGGACTAGCGGCTCCTACGAGCAGTACTTC. Protein: CASSIDRTSGSYEQYF. V is TRBV19 and J is TRBJ2-7; TRBD2 matches at 10 bases. V was pared by 0 bases and J by 0 bases, with 2 bases of the junction left unmatched. This CDR3 region has 16 residues. CDR1 is LNHDA and CDR2 is SQIVND in the germline V gene (reference sequence).

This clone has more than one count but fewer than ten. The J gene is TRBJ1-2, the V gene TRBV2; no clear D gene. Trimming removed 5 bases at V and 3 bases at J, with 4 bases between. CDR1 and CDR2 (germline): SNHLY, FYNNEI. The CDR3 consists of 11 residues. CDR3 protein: CASSSDYGYTF. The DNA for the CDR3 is TGTGCCAGCAGTTCGGACTATGGCTACACCTTC.

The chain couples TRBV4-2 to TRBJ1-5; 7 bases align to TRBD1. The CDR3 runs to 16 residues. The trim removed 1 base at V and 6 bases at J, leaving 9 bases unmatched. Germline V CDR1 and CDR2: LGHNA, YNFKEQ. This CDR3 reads CASSQVGPGGLQPQHF. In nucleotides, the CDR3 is TGTGCCAGCAGCCAAGTCGGGCCAGGGGGACTTCAGCCCCAGCATTTT.

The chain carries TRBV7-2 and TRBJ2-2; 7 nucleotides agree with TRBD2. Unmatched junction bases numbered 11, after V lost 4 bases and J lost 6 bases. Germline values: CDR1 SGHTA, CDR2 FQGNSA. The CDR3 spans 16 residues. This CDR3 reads CASSSLAGVTAGELFF. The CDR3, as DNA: TGTGCCAGCAGCTCCTTGGCGGGGGTAACGGCCGGGGAGCTGTTTTTT.

The CDR3 sequence: CASGNVGTGADTQYF. The DNA of the CDR3 is TGTGCTAGTGGTAACGTCGGAACAGGGGCAGATACGCAGTATTTT. The chain recombines TRBV12-5 with TRBJ2-3, with TRBD1 matching 7 bases. Trimming took 5 bases from V and 4 from J; bases not matched to a gene: 9. CDR1 LGHNT and CDR2 FRNRAP come from the germline V gene. CDR3 length equals 15 residues.

The CDR3 nucleotides are TGTGCCAGCAGCTTGCGACAGGGGAATTCACCCCTCCACTTT. It translates to CASSLRQGNSPLHF. The gene calls are TRBV9 and TRBJ1-6; 8 bases match TRBD1. The CDR3 extends over 14 amino acids. Germline V lookup: CDR1 SGDLS, CDR2 YYNGEE. Losses at the gene ends were 4 bases for V and 7 bases for J; bases not matched to a gene: 4.

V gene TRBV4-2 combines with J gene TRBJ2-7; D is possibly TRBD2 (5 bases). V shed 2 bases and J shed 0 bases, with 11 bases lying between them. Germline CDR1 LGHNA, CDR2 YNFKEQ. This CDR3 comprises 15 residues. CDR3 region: CASSQTTGSSYEQYF. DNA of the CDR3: TGTGCCAGCAGCCAAACGACGGGGAGCTCCTACGAGCAGTACTTC.

The CDR3: CASSVRGGPGNTIYF. Here the CDR3 DNA reads TGTGCCAGCAGTGTTCGCGGGGGGCCTGGAAACACCATATATTTT. The chain recombines TRBV2 with TRBJ1-3; possibly TRBD1 for D (6 bases). Trimming stripped 4 bases from V and 2 bases from J, with 12 bases between. CDR1 and CDR2 from the germline V gene are SNHLY and FYNNEI. The CDR3 loop spans 15 amino acids.

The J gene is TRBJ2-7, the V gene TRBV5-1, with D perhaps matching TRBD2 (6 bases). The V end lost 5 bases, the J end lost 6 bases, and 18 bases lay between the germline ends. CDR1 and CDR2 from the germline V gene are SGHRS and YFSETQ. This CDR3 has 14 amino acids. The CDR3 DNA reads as TGCGCCAGCAGTTCCGGGCCCGTCGGGGGCGAGCAGTACTTC. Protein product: CASSSGPVGGEQYF.

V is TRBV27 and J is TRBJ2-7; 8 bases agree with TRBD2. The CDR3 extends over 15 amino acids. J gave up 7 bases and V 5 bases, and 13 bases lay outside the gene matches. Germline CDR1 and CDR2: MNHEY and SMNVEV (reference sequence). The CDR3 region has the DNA TGTGCCAGCAGTCCGCTAGCGGGTGCTCCGGGGGAGCAGTACTTC. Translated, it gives CASSPLAGAPGEQYF.

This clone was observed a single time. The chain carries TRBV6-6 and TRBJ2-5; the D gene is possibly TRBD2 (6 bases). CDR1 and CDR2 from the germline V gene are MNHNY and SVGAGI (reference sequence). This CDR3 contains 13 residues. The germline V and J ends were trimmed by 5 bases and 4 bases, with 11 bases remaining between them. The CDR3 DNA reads TGTGCCAGCAGTAAGGGACTCCCAGAGACCCAGTACTTC. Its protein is CASSKGLPETQYF.

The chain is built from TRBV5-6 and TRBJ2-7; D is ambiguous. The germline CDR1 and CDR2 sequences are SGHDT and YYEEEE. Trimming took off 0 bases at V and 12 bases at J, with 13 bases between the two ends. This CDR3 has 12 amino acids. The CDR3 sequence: CASSLGKFKLYF. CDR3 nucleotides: TGTGCCAGCAGCTTGGGAAAGTTCAAACTGTACTTC.

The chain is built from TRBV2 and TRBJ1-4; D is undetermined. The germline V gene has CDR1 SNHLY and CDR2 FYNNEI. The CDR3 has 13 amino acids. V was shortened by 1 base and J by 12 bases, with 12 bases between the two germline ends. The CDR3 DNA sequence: TGTGCCAGCAGTGAAGGGGCTGCCCAGGAACTGTTTTTT. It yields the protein CASSEGAAQELFF.

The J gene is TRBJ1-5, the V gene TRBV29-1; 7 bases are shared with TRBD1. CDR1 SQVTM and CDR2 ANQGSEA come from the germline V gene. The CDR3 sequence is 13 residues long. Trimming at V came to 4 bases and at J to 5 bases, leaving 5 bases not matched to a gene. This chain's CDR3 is CSVGQGTDQPQHF. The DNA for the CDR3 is TGCAGCGTTGGACAGGGAACGGATCAGCCCCAGCATTTT.

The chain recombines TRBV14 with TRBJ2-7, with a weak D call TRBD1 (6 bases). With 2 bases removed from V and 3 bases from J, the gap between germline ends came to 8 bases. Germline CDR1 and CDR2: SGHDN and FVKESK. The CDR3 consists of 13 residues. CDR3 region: CASSQSGVYEQYF. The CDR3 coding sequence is TGTGCCAGCAGCCAATCAGGGGTCTACGAGCAGTACTTC.